A single TCR beta chain is shown here with its context. These data come from a study of blood T cell repertoires in COVID-19. Across the study: In each case, the material was cDNA or gDNA derived from T cells, B-cell-depleted T cells, or PBMCs.

The length of the CDR3 is 13 residues. V lost 8 bases to trimming and J lost 7 bases; unmatched junction nucleotides: 8. The germline CDR1 and CDR2 sequences are LGHDT and YNNKEL (reference sequence). Original data processing: Researchers report that nucleated cell counts were estimated from reference gene primer amplification. Libraries were prepared by immunoSEQ multiplex PCR; TCRdb keeps only in-frame clonotypes and omits some of them. V, J and clone size are those of that table, while D and trimming were read from the DNA. The table shows roughly 91,000 clones, with 70% to 85% occurring only once.

The specimen sequenced was peripheral blood. The receptor's source is a man between 65 and 85 years old with acute or convalescent COVID-19. The gene calls are TRBV3-1 (or the pseudogene TRBV3-2) and TRBJ2-1; 7 nucleotides align to TRBD1. This chain's CDR3 is CASGHRGGNEQFF. DNA of the CDR3: TGTGCCAGCGGACACAGGGGTGGGAATGAGCAGTTCTTC.